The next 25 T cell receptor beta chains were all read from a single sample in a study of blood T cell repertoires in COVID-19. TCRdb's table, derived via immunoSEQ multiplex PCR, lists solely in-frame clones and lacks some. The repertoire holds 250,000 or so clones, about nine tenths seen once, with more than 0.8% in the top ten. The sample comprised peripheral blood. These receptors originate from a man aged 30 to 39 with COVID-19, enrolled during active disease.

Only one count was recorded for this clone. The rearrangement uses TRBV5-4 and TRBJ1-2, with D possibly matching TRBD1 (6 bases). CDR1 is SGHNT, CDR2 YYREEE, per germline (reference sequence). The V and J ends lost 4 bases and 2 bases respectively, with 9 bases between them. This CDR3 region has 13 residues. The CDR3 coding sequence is TGTGCCAGCAGCCGACAGGAGAACTATGGCTACACCTTC. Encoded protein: CASSRQENYGYTF. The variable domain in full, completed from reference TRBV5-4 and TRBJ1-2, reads ETGVTQSPTHLIKTRGQQVTLRCSSQSGHNTVSWYQQALGQGPQFIFQYYREEENGRGNFPPRFSGLQFPNYSSELNVNALELDDSALYLCASSRQENYGYTFGSGTRLTVV.

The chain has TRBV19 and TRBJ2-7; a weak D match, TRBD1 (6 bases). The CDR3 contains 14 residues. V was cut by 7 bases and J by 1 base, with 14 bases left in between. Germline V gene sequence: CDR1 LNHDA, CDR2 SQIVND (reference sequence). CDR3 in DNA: TGTGCCAGTACTTTGACAGGAAATTCCTACGAGCAGTACTTC. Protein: CASTLTGNSYEQYF.

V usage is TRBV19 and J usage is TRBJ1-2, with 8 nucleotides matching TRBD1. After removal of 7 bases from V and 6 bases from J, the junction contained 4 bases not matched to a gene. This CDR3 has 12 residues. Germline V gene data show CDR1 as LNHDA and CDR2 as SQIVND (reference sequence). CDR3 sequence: CASNPGGHGYTF. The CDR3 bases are TGTGCCAGTAACCCAGGGGGCCATGGCTACACCTTC. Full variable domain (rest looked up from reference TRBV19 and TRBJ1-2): DGGITQSPKYLFRKEGQNVTLSCEQNLNHDAMYWYRQDPGQGLRLIYYSQIVNDFQKGDIAEGYSVSREKKESFPLTVTSAQKNPTAFYLCASNPGGHGYTFGSGTRLTVV.

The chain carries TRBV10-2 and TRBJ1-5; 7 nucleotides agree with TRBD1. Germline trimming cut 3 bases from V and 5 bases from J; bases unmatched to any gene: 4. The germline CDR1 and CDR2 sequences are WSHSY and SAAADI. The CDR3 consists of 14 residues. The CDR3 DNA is TGCGCCAGCAGTGAAGACAGGGTTGATCAGCCCCAGCATTTT. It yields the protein CASSEDRVDQPQHF.

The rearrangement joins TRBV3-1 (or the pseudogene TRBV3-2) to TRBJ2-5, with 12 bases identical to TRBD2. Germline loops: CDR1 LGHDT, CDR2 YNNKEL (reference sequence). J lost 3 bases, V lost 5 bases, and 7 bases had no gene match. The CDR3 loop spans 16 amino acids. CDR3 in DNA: TGTGCCAGCAGCTCTCAGACTAGCGGGGGAAAAGAGACCCAGTACTTC. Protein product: CASSSQTSGGKETQYF.

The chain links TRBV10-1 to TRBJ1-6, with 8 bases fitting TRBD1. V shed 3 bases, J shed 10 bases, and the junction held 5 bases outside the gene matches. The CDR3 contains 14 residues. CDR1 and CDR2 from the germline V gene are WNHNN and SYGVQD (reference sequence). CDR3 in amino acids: CASSDRGPGSPLHF. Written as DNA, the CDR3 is TGCGCCAGCAGTGACAGGGGGCCGGGGTCACCCCTCCACTTT.

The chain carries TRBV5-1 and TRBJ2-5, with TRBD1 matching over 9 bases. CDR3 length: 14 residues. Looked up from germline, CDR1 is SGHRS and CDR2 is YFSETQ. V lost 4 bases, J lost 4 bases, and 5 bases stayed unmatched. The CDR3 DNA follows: TGCGCCAGCAGCCCCACAGGGGGCGGAGAGACCCAGTACTTC. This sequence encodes CASSPTGGGETQYF.

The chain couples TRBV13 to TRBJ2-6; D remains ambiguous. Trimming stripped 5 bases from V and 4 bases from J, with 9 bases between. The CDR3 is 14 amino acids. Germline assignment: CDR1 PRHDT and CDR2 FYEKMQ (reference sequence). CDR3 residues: CASSNEAGANVLTF. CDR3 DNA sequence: TGTGCCAGCAGCAACGAGGCCGGGGCCAACGTCCTGACTTTC.

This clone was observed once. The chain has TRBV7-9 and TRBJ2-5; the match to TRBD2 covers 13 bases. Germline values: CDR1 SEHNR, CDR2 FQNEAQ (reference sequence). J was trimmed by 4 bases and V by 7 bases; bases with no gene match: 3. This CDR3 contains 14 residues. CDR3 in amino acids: CASNRLAGGETQYF. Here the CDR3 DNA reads TGTGCCAGCAACCGACTAGCGGGGGGAGAGACCCAGTACTTC. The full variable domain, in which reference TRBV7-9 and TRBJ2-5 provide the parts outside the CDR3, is DTGVSQNPRHKITKRGQNVTFRCDPISEHNRLYWYRQTLGQGPEFLTYFQNEAQLEKSRLLSDRFSAERPKGSFSTLEIQRTEQGDSAMYLCASNRLAGGETQYFGPGTRLLVL.

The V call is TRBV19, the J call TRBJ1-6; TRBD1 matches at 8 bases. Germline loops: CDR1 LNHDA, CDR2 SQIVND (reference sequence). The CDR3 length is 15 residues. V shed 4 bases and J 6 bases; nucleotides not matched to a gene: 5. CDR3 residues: CASSTGTGGNSPLHF. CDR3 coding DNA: TGTGCCAGTAGTACGGGGACAGGTGGTAATTCACCCCTCCACTTT.

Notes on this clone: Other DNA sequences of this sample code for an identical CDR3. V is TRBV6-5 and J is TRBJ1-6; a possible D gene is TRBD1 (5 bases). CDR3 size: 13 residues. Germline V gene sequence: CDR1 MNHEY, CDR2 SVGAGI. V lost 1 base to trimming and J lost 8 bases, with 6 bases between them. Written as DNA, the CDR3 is TGTGCCAGCAGTTACTTAGGGGATTCACCCCTCCACTTT. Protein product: CASSYLGDSPLHF.

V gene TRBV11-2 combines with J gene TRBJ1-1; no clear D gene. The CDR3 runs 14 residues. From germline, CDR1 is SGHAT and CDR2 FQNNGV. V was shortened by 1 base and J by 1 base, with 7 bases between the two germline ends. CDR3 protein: CASSLADANTEAFF. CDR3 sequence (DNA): TGTGCCAGCAGCTTAGCAGATGCGAACACTGAAGCTTTCTTT. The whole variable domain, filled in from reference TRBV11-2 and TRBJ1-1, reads EAGVAQSPRYKIIEKRQSVAFWCNPISGHATLYWYQQILGQGPKLLIQFQNNGVVDDSQLPKDRFSAERLKGVDSTLKIQPAKLEDSAVYLCASSLADANTEAFFGQGTRLTVV.

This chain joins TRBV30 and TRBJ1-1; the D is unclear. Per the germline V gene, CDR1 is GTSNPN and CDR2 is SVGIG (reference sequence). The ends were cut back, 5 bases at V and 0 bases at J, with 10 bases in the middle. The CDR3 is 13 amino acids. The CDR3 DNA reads TGTGCCTGGTGTCAGAATATGAACACTGAAGCTTTCTTT. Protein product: CAWCQNMNTEAFF.

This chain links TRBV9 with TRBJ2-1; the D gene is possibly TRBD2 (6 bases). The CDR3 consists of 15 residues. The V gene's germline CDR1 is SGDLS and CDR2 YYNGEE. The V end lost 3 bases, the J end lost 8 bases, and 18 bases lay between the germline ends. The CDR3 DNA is TGTGCCAGCAGCGCCCGGGACTGGGGCGTTGATGAGCAGTTCTTC. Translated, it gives CASSARDWGVDEQFF.

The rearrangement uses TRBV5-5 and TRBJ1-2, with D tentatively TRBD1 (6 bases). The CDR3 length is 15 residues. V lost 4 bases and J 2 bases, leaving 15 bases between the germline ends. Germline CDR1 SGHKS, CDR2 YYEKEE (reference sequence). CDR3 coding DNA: TGTGCCAGCAGCACATCCATAGGGGGAAACTATGGCTACACCTTC. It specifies CASSTSIGGNYGYTF.

The CDR3 sequence is CASSFRTAQDTEAFF. Written as DNA, the CDR3 is TGTGCCAGCAGCTTTCGGACAGCACAGGACACTGAAGCTTTCTTT. The chain has TRBV7-9 and TRBJ1-1; a possible D gene is TRBD1 (6 bases). With 3 bases removed from V and 3 bases from J, the gap between germline ends came to 14 bases. Germline CDR1 is SEHNR and CDR2 is FQNEAQ (reference sequence). The CDR3 totals 15 residues.

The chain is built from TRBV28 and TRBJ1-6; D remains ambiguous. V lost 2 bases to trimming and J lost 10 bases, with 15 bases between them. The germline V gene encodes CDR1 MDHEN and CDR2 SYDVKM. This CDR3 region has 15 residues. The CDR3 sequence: CASSLRSTGFSPLHF. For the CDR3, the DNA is TGTGCCAGCAGTTTAAGGTCTACGGGTTTCTCACCCCTCCACTTT.

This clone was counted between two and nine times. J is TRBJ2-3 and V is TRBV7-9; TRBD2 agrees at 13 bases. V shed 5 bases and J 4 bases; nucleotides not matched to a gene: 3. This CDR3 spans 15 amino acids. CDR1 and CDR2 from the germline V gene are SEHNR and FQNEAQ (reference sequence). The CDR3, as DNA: TGTGCCAGCAGCACTGGACTAGCGGGGGCAGATACGCAGTATTTT. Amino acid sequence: CASSTGLAGADTQYF.

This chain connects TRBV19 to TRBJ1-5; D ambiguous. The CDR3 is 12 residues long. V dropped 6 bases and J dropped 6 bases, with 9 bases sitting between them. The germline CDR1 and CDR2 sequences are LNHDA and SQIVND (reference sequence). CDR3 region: CASSTRGQPQHF. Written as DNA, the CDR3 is TGTGCCAGTAGCACCCGCGGTCAGCCCCAGCATTTT.

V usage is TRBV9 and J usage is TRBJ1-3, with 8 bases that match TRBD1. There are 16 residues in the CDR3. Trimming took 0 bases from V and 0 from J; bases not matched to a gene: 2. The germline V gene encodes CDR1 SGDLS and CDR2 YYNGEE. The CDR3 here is CASSVVGQGSGNTIYF. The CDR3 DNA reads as TGTGCCAGCAGCGTAGTTGGACAGGGCTCTGGAAACACCATATATTTT.

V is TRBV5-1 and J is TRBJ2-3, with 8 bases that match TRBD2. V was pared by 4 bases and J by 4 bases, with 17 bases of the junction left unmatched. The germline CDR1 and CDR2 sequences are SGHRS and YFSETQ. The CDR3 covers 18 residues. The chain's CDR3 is CASSGEAVSGGLADTQYF. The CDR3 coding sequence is TGCGCCAGCAGCGGGGAGGCCGTCTCGGGGGGGCTTGCAGATACGCAGTATTTT.

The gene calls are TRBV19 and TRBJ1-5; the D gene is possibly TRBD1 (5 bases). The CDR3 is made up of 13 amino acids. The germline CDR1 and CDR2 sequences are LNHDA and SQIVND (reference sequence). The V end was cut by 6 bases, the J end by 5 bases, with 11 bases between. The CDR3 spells CASSFDRYQPQHF. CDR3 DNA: TGTGCCAGTAGCTTTGACAGATATCAGCCCCAGCATTTT.

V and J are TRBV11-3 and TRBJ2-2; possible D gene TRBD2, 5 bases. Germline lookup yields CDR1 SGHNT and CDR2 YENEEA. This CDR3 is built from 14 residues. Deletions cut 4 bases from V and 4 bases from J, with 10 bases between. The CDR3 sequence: CASSSGNFTGELFF. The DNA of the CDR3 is TGTGCCAGCAGCTCCGGGAACTTCACCGGGGAGCTGTTTTTT.

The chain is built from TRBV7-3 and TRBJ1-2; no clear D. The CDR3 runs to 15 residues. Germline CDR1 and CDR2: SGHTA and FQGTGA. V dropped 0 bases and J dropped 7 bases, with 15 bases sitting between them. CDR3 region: CASSLTPGVRSGYTF. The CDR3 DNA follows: TGTGCCAGCAGCTTAACGCCCGGCGTCCGGAGTGGCTACACCTTC. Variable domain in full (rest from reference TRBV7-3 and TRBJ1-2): GAGVSQTPSNKVTEKGKYVELRCDPISGHTALYWYRQSLGQGPEFLIYFQGTGAADDSGLPNDRFFAVRPEGSVSTLKIQRTERGDSAVYLCASSLTPGVRSGYTFGSGTRLTVV.

The CDR3 DNA reads TGTGCCAGCAGCCACGACGGGTTGCGGGGCCAAGAGACCCAGTACTTC. Protein sequence: CASSHDGLRGQETQYF. V usage is TRBV5-6 and J usage is TRBJ2-5, with D perhaps matching TRBD2 (6 bases). CDR3 length equals 16 residues. Germline-derived CDR1 and CDR2 are SGHDT and YYEEEE. V lost 4 bases and J lost 1, with 17 bases in between.